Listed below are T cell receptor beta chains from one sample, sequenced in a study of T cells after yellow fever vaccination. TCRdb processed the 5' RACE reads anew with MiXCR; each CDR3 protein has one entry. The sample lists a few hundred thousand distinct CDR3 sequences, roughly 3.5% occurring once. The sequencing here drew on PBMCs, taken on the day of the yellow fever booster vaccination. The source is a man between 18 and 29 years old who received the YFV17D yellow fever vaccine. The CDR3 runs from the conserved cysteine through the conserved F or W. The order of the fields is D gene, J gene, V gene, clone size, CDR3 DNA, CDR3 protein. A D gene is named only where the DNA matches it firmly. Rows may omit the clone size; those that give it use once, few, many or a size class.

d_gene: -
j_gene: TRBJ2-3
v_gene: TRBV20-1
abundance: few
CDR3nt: TGCAGTGCTAATGGGCCCAGGGAAGTTACAGATACGCAGTATTTT
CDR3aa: CSANGPREVTDTQYF

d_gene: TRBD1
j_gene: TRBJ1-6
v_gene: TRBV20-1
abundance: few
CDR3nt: TGCAGTGCTAGAGCTCTCGGGACAGGGAGTTCCAATTCACCCCTCCACTTT
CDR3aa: CSARALGTGSSNSPLHF

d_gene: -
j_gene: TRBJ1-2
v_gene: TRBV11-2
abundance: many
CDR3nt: TGTGCCAGCAGCCCCGGGGAGGGGTCGGTCTATGGCTACACCTTC
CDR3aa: CASSPGEGSVYGYTF

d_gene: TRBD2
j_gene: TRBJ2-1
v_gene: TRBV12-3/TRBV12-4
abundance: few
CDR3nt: TGTGCCAGCAGGGGGACTAGCGGATACAATGAGCAGTTCTTC
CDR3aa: CASRGTSGYNEQFF

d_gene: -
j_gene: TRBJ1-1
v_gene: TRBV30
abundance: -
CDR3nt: TGTGCCTGGAGTAAAGGGTTAGGAGGGACTGAAGCTTTCTTT
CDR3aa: CAWSKGLGGTEAFF

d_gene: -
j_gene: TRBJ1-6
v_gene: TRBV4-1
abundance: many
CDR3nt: TGCGCCAGCGGATCCCCCTGGGGGGGGCCCCATTCACCCCTCCACTTT
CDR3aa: CASGSPWGGPHSPLHF

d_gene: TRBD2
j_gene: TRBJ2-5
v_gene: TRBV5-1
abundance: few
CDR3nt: TGCGCCAGCAGCCCGACTAGCGCGAGAGGAGAGACCCAGTACTTC
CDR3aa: CASSPTSARGETQYF

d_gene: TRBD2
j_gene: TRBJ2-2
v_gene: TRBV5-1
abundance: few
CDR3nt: TGCGCCAGCAGCTTGGCCAGCGGGGGGAACACCGGGGAGCTGTTTTTT
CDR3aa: CASSLASGGNTGELFF

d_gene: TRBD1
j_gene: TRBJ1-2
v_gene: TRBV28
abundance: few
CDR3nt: TGTGCCAGCAGCTCTCTACCGGGACAGGGGGCGGACACCTTC
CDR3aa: CASSSLPGQGADTF

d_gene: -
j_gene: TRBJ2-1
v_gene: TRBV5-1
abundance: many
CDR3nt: TGCGCCAGCAGCTCGACAGTTTACAATGAGCAGTTCTTC
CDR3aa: CASSSTVYNEQFF

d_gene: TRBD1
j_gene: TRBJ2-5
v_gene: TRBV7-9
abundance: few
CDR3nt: TGTGCCAGCAGCTTCGACAGGGCCCAGTACTTC
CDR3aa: CASSFDRAQYF

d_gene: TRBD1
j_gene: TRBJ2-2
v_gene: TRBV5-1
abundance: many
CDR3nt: TGCGCCAGCAGCTTGACAGGGGCCTCCGGGGAGCTGTTTTTT
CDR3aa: CASSLTGASGELFF

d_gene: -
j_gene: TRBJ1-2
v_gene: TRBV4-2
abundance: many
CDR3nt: TGTGCCAGCAGCCAAGAGTCGTTAGCCTTTCCGGATGGCTACACCTTC
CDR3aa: CASSQESLAFPDGYTF

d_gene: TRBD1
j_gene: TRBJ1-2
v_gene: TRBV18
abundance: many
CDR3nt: TGTGCCAGCTCAAGACAGGGCCCCCTCTATGGCTACACCTTC
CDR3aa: CASSRQGPLYGYTF

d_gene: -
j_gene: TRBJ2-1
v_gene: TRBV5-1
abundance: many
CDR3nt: TGCGCCAGCCGGACCTGGGAAGGCAATGAGCAGTTCTTC
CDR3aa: CASRTWEGNEQFF

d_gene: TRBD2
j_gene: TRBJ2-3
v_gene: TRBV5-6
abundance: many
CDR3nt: TGTGCCAGCAGCTGGGGGACTAGCGGAAGCACAGATACGCAGTATTTT
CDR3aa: CASSWGTSGSTDTQYF

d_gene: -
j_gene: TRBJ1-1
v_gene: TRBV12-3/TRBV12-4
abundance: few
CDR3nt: TGTGCCAGCAGTTCACACAGGGCAGTGAACACTGAAGCTTTCTTT
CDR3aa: CASSSHRAVNTEAFF

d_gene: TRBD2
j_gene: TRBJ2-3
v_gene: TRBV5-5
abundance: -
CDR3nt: TGTGCCAGCAGCTTGCATGGGGGGGGGGTCCCAGATACGCAGTATTTT
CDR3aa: CASSLHGGGVPDTQYF

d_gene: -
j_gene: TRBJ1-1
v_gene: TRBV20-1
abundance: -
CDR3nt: TGCAGTGCTAGCCAACTGGGGGTGAACACTGAAGCTTTCTTT
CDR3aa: CSASQLGVNTEAFF

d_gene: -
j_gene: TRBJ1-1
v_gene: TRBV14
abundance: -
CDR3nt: TGTGCCAGCAGCTCACAGGGACCTGGCACCACTGAAGCTTTCTTT
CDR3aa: CASSSQGPGTTEAFF

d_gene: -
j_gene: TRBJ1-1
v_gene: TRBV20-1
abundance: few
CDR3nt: TGCAGTGCTAGAGATGTTCCGGGGGCATTTCGAACTGAAGCTTTCTTT
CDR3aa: CSARDVPGAFRTEAFF

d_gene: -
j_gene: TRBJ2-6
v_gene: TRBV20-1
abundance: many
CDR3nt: TGCAGTGCTATAAGGACCCTTGGGGCCAACGTCCTGACTTTC
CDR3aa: CSAIRTLGANVLTF

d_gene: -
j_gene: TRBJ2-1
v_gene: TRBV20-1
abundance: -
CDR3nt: TGCAGTGCTAGAGGACCCGATCGGGGGGCACAGAGATACAATGAGCAGTTCTTC
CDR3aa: CSARGPDRGAQRYNEQFF

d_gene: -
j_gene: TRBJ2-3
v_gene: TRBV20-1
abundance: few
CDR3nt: TGCAGGTCAGGGCTTCTCACAGATACGCAGTATTTT
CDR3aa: CRSGLLTDTQYF

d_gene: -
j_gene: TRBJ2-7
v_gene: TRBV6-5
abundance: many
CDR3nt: TGTGCCAGCAGACGTGGGACGGCAACCTCCTACGAGCAGTACTTC
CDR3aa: CASRRGTATSYEQYF

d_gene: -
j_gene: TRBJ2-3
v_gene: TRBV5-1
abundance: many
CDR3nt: TGCGCCAGCAGCTGGGCAGGGTTAGATACGCAGTATTTT
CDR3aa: CASSWAGLDTQYF

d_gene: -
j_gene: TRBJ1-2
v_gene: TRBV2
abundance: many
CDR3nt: TGTGCCAGCAGTCAGGGATATGGCTACACCTTC
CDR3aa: CASSQGYGYTF

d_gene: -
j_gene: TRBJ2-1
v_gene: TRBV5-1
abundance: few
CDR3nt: TGCGCCAGCAGCTTGGGTCTGGGGGATGAGCAGTTCTTC
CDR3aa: CASSLGLGDEQFF

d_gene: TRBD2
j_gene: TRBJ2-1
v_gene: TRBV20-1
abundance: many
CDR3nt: TGCAGTGCAAACTCCGGGACTAGTCGATACAATGAGCAGTTCTTC
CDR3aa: CSANSGTSRYNEQFF

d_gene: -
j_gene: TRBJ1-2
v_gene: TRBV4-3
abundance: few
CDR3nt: TGCGCCAGCAGCCAAGAAACCGAACAGGCCTATGGCTACACCTTC
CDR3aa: CASSQETEQAYGYTF

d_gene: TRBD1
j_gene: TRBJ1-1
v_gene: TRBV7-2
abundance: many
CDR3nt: TGTGCCAGCAGCTTAGCTGGGACAGGGGGCACTGAAGCTTTCTTT
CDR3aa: CASSLAGTGGTEAFF

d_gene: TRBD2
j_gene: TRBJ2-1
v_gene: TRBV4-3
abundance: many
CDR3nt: TGCGCCAGCAGCCAAAGTAGCGGGGGGGCCGGTGAGCAGTTCTTC
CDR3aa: CASSQSSGGAGEQFF

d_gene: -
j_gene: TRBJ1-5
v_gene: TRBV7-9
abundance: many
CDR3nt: TGTGCCAGCAGCTTAGAGTCCAGCAATCAGCCCCAGCATTTT
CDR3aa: CASSLESSNQPQHF

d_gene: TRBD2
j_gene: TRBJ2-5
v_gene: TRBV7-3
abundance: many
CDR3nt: TGTGCCAGCAGCTTAGCGGGGGTCCCTCAGGAGACCCAGTACTTC
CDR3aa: CASSLAGVPQETQYF

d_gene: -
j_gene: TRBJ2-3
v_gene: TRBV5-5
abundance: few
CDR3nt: TGTGCCAGCAGCTTGGTCGTGAATTCGGATACGCAGTATTTT
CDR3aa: CASSLVVNSDTQYF

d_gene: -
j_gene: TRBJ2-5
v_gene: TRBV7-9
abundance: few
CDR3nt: TGTGCCAGCAGCCTGAGGGATGTGTACCAAGAGACCCAGTACTTC
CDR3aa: CASSLRDVYQETQYF

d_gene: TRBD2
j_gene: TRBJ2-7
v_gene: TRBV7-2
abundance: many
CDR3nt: TGTGCCAGCAGCCCCGGGATAGCGGGCGTGAGCTCCTACGAGCAGTACTTC
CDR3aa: CASSPGIAGVSSYEQYF

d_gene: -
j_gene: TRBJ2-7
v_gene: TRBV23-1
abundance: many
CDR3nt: TGCGCCAGCGGAACTAAGGGCTACGAGCAGTACTTC
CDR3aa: CASGTKGYEQYF

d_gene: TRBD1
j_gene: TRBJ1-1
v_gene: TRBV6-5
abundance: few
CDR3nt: TGTGCCAGCAGTTCCTGGACAGGGGGCCCGAACACTGAAGCTTTCTTT
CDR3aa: CASSSWTGGPNTEAFF

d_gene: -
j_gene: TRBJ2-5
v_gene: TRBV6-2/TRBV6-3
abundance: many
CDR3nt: TGTGCCAGCAGGCCGGAGGGGGCTGGACAAGAGACCCAGTACTTC
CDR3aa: CASRPEGAGQETQYF

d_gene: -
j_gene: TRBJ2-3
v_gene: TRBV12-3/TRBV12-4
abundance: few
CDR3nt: TGTGCCACCTACAACGGAGATACGCAGTATTTT
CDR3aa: CATYNGDTQYF

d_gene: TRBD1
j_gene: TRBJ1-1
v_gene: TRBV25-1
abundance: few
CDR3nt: TGTGCCAGCAGTGGTTCAGTACAGGGGGGCACTGAAGCTTTCTTT
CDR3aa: CASSGSVQGGTEAFF

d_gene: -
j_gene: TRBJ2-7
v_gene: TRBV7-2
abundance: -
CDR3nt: TGTGCCAGCAGCTTAGGTGACCGGAATATCTACGAGCAGTACTTC
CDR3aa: CASSLGDRNIYEQYF

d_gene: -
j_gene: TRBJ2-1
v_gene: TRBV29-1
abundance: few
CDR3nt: TGCAGCGTTGCCAAGGGTGTCCTACGGACCTACAATGAGCAGTTCTTC
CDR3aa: CSVAKGVLRTYNEQFF

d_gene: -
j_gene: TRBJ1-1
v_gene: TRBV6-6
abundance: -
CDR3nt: TGTGCCAGCAGTTACTTTCACGGACAGTACACTGAAGCTTTCTTT
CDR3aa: CASSYFHGQYTEAFF

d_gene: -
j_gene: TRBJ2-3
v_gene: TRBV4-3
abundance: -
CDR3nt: TGCGCCAGCAGCCAAGAAAGTGTAGTTTACACAGATACGCAGTATTTT
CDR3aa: CASSQESVVYTDTQYF